The rows below give T cell receptor beta chains drawn from one sample of a study of cytomegalovirus exposure and HLA in healthy donors. Using immunoSEQ multiplex PCR, the repertoire was profiled, and TCRdb retains in-frame clones only, with some absent. This repertoire shows 150,000 to 200,000 clones, just under 80% found once; its top ten account for around 5.9%. Material: PBMCs. The source is a woman in her thirties in good health and CMV-seropositive. CDR3s include the opening cysteine and the closing phenylalanine or tryptophan. Fields, in order: J gene, V gene, CDR3 protein.

j_call: TRBJ1-1; v_call: TRBV5-1; cdr3_aa: CASSWGDRGLSNTEAFF
j_call: TRBJ2-1; v_call: TRBV29-1; cdr3_aa: CSVDTTGRGQFF
j_call: TRBJ1-2; v_call: TRBV5-6; cdr3_aa: CASSPQNRDYGYTF
j_call: TRBJ2-3; v_call: TRBV6-5; cdr3_aa: CASSYNRVGADTQYF
j_call: TRBJ2-2; v_call: TRBV6-6; cdr3_aa: CASSYSIVQRAGELFF
j_call: TRBJ1-1; v_call: TRBV29-1; cdr3_aa: CSGDRGRTEAFF
j_call: TRBJ2-5; v_call: TRBV5-6; cdr3_aa: CASSHEGTGDEAGAIVQYF
j_call: TRBJ1-1; v_call: TRBV6-4; cdr3_aa: CASSDSTQGDTEAFF
j_call: TRBJ1-2; v_call: TRBV15; cdr3_aa: CATQGVRGREIFYGYTF
j_call: TRBJ2-1; v_call: TRBV5-4; cdr3_aa: CASSIRDHNEQFF
j_call: TRBJ2-2; v_call: TRBV15; cdr3_aa: CATSRNPSGGELFF
j_call: TRBJ1-3; v_call: TRBV2; cdr3_aa: CASPEGSGAGNTIYF
j_call: TRBJ1-3; v_call: TRBV7-7; cdr3_aa: CASSLRGGTSGNTIYF
j_call: TRBJ2-2; v_call: TRBV6-4; cdr3_aa: CASSDGATGELFF
j_call: TRBJ2-5; v_call: TRBV10-3; cdr3_aa: CAIRLADQETQYF
j_call: TRBJ1-1; v_call: TRBV5-4; cdr3_aa: CASSLVTGTEAFF
j_call: TRBJ1-2; v_call: TRBV4-1; cdr3_aa: CASSQAGQGLGGYTF
j_call: TRBJ2-6; v_call: TRBV14; cdr3_aa: CASSRRRQGASGANVLTF
j_call: TRBJ1-2; v_call: TRBV6-1; cdr3_aa: CASSMGGEGGYGYTF
j_call: TRBJ2-7; v_call: TRBV6-1; cdr3_aa: CASSEVRTGAGEQYF
j_call: TRBJ2-7; v_call: TRBV21-1; cdr3_aa: CASNGLSYEQYF
j_call: TRBJ2-7; v_call: TRBV6-5; cdr3_aa: CASSYRTSGQYEQYF
j_call: TRBJ1-4; v_call: TRBV2; cdr3_aa: CASSVRVGTAKLFF
j_call: TRBJ2-7; v_call: TRBV18; cdr3_aa: CASSETGSYEQYF
j_call: TRBJ1-4; v_call: TRBV6-6; cdr3_aa: CASNILQAGGAKLFF
j_call: TRBJ2-7; v_call: TRBV5-1; cdr3_aa: CASSSRPGEQYF
j_call: TRBJ1-1; v_call: TRBV5-4; cdr3_aa: CASSLEGGNTEAFF
j_call: TRBJ2-7; v_call: TRBV28; cdr3_aa: CASSLPGQMYEQYF
j_call: TRBJ1-1; v_call: TRBV5-8; cdr3_aa: CASSLDWGRYSEAFF
j_call: TRBJ1-4; v_call: TRBV4-3; cdr3_aa: CASSPSRGGLFF
j_call: .; v_call: TRBV11-2; cdr3_aa: CASSLLATGGRYEQYF
j_call: TRBJ1-1; v_call: TRBV6-1; cdr3_aa: CASGPDRGWAFF
j_call: TRBJ1-4; v_call: TRBV6-6; cdr3_aa: CASSYNLEEKLFF
j_call: TRBJ2-7; v_call: TRBV10-2; cdr3_aa: CASSESGVVYEQYF
j_call: TRBJ1-3; v_call: TRBV6-1; cdr3_aa: CASSVSAGSPSDTIYF
j_call: TRBJ2-7; v_call: TRBV7-7; cdr3_aa: CASSLQGGPTSGSLYEQYF
j_call: TRBJ2-3; v_call: TRBV9; cdr3_aa: CASSVAAGTQYF
j_call: TRBJ1-1; v_call: TRBV28; cdr3_aa: CASKGTGRTRGPGAFF
j_call: TRBJ2-3; v_call: TRBV4-1; cdr3_aa: CASSQGFDRVTDTQYF
j_call: TRBJ2-7; v_call: TRBV5-1; cdr3_aa: CASSRLGGGTSAYEQYF
j_call: TRBJ2-2; v_call: TRBV5-1; cdr3_aa: CASRGDRGTGELFF
j_call: TRBJ2-3; v_call: TRBV5-6; cdr3_aa: CASSPVPGLAGLLTDTQYF
j_call: TRBJ2-2; v_call: TRBV7-9; cdr3_aa: CASDRARTGAGGELFF
j_call: TRBJ2-7; v_call: TRBV10-2; cdr3_aa: CASSAERWYEQYF